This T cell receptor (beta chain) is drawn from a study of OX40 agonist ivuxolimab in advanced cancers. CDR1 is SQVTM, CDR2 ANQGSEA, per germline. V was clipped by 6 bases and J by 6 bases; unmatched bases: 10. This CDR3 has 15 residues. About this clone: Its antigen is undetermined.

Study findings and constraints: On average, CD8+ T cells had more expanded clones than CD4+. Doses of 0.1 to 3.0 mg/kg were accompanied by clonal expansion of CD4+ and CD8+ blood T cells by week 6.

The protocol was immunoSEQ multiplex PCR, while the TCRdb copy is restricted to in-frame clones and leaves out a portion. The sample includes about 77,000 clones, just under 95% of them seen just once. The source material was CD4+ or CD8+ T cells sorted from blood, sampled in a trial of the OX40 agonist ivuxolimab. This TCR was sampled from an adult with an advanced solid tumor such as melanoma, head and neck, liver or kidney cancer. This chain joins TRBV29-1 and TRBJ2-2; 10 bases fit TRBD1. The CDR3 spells CSVGAGQGFPGELFF. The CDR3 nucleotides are TGCAGCGTGGGGGCGGGACAGGGGTTCCCCGGGGAGCTGTTTTTT.